The T cell receptor (beta chain) described here comes from a study of blood T cell repertoires in COVID-19. The wider study: Samples of COVID-19 (acute and convalescent) were obtained from the United States, Italy and Spain. Sources were T cells, B-cell-depleted T cells, or PBMCs; the material itself was cDNA or gDNA.

Symptom resolution, clearance, or two negative PCRs marked the recovered donors of Cohort 3. Per the original methods: Amplification of reference gene primers was used by the study to estimate nucleated cell counts. Produced via immunoSEQ multiplex PCR; TCRdb's table is partial and in-frame only. V, J and clone size are taken as reported in that table, and D and trimming were inferred from the DNA itself. Among 150,000 to 200,000 clones listed, roughly 83% were seen once. Germline lookup yields CDR1 SGHDN and CDR2 FVKESK. The V end lost 3 bases, the J end lost 1 base, and 12 bases lay between the germline ends. The CDR3 consists of 16 residues.

This clonotype was obtained from a woman in her sixties or seventies who had recovered from COVID-19. Sequencing was performed on PBMCs or T cells enriched from blood (not recorded which). The J gene is TRBJ2-2, the V gene TRBV14, with TRBD1 as a possible D gene (5 bases). The CDR3 reads CASSHRFRENTGELFF. DNA for the CDR3: TGTGCCAGCAGCCACCGTTTCAGGGAGAACACCGGGGAGCTGTTTTTT.